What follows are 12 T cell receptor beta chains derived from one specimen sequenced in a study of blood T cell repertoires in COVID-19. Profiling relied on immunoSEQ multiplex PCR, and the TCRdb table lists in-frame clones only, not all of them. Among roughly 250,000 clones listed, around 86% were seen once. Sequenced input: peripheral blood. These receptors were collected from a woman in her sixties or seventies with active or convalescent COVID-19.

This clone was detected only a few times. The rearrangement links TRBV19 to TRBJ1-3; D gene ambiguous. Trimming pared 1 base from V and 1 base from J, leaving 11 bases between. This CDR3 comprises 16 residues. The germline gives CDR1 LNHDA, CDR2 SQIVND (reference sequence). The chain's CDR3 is CASSIAIRISGNTIYF. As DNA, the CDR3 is TGTGCCAGTAGTATAGCGATCAGGATTTCTGGAAACACCATATATTTT.

CDR3 sequence (DNA): TGTGCCAGCAGCTTACAGGGGGCAGGTGAAAATGGCTACACCTTC. As protein: CASSLQGAGENGYTF. The rearrangement links TRBV7-3 to TRBJ1-2; 8 nucleotides match TRBD1. After removal of 2 bases from V and 6 bases from J, the junction contained 8 bases not matched to a gene. Germline V gives CDR1 SGHTA, CDR2 FQGTGA. This CDR3 has 15 amino acids.

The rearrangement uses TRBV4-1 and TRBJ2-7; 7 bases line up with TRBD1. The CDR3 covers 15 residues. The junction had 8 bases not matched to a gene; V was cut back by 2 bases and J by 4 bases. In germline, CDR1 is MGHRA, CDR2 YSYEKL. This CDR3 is CASSQSGTESYEQYF. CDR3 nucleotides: TGCGCCAGCAGCCAATCCGGGACAGAGTCTTACGAGCAGTACTTC.

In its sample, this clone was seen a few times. CDR3 nucleotides: TGTGCCAGCAGTCTTGAGGCCACGAATTCACCCCTCCACTTT. Its translation is CASSLEATNSPLHF. The genes are TRBV6-4 and TRBJ1-6; D is unclear. Germline V gene sequence: CDR1 MRHNA, CDR2 SNTAGT. Trimming left V 5 bases short and J 7 bases short, with 12 bases between. The CDR3 loop spans 14 amino acids.

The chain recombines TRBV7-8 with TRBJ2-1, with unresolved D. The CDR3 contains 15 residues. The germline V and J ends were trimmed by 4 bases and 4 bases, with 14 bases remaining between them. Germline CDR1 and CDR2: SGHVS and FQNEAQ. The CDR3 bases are TGTGCCAGCAGCTGGCGTGCGGTTGGGTACAATGAGCAGTTCTTC. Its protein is CASSWRAVGYNEQFF.

CDR3 nucleotide sequence: TGCGCCAGCAGCCAAGATCGCCCAGGGGTGAACACTGAAGCTTTCTTT. Translated: CASSQDRPGVNTEAFF. The rearrangement joins TRBV4-3 to TRBJ1-1; possibly TRBD1 for D (6 bases). V gave up 0 bases and J gave up 0 bases, with 11 bases separating them. The germline CDR1 and CDR2 sequences are LGHNA and YSLEER. The length of the CDR3 is 16 residues.

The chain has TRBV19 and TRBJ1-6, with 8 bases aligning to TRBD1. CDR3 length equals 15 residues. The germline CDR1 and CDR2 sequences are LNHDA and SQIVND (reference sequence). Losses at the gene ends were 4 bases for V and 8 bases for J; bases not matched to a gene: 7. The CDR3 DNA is TGTGCCAGTAGTACCCTGGACAGGGCCGATTCACCCCTCCACTTT. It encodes CASSTLDRADSPLHF.

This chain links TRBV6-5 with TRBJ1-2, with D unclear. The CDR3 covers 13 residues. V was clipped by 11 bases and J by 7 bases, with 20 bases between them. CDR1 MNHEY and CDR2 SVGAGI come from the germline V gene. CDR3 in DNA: TGTGCCTCAACCCTGAGTGATCACTCTGGCTACACCTTC. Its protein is CASTLSDHSGYTF.

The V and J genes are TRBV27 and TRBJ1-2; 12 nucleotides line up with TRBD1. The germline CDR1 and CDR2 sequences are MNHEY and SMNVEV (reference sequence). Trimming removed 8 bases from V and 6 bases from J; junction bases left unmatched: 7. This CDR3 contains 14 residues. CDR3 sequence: CASGPGTGGDGYTF. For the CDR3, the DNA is TGTGCCAGCGGTCCCGGGACAGGGGGCGATGGCTACACCTTC.

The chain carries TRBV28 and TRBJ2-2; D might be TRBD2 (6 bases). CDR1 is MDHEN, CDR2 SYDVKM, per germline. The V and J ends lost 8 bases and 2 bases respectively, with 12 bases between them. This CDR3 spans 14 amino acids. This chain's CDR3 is CASSGTYNTGELFF. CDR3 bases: TGTGCCAGCTCCGGGACTTACAACACCGGGGAGCTGTTTTTT.

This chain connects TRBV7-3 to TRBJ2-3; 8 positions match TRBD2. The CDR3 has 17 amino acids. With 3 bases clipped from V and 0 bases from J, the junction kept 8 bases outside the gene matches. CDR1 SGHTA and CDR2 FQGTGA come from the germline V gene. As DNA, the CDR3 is TGTGCCAGCAGCTTCTCCGGGACTAGTCTTAGCACAGATACGCAGTATTTT. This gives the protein CASSFSGTSLSTDTQYF.

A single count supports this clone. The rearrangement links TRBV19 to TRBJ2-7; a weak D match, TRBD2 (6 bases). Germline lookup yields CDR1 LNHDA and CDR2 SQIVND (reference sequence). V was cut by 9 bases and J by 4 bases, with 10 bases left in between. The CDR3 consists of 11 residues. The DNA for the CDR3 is TGTGCCAGCCGCGGGGTTTACGAGCAGTACTTC. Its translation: CASRGVYEQYF.